This T cell receptor beta chain derives from a study of CD8 T cells in Susac syndrome. Germline V gives CDR1 SQVTM, CDR2 ANQGSEA. Trimming cost V 4 bases and J 0 bases; bases outside gene matches: 10. The CDR3 runs 18 residues. Random-hexamer reverse transcription was applied to roughly 0.5 to 1 ug RNA. TCRdb fed the immunoSEQ multiplex PCR reads into MiXCR, producing one record per CDR3 protein. Counted here are around 170,000 distinct CDR3 sequences, approximately 96% occurring once; the ten biggest clones make up more than 0.08%. Specimen: CD4+ T cells from PBMCs. J is TRBJ2-3 and V is TRBV29-1, with 13 positions matching TRBD2. This clonotype originated in a human donor with Susac syndrome. CDR3 in amino acids: CSVVAMGTSGISTDTQYF. In DNA, the CDR3 is TGCAGCGTTGTGGCGATGGGGACTAGCGGGATAAGCACAGATACGCAGTATTTT.